The clone carrying this T cell receptor beta chain was recorded a few times. The target antigen is unknown. These data originate in a study of T cell responses to AZD1222 COVID-19 vaccine. Whole-study findings and limits: Donors in the cohort were predominantly white British and more often female, and clonal diversity was possibly underestimated.

CDR1 is DFQATT and CDR2 is SNEGSKA in the germline V gene (reference sequence). This CDR3 spans 14 amino acids. V lost 3 bases and J lost 0; bases outside the gene matches: 4. The data were produced by immunoSEQ multiplex PCR, yet TCRdb's version contains in-frame clones alone and is incomplete. The sample has tens of thousands of clones; 70% to 90% are singletons. This sequence joins TRBV20-1 and TRBJ2-5, with 7 bases identical to TRBD1. The source of this sequence is an adult in good health. Specimen: peripheral blood, collected on day 0 of AZD1222 vaccination. Here the CDR3 reads CSASWDRNQETQYF. The CDR3, as DNA: TGCAGTGCTAGTTGGGACAGAAACCAAGAGACCCAGTACTTC.